Shown below are 10 T cell receptor beta chains from a single sample sequenced in a study of metastatic and nonmetastatic thyroid tumors (dated by TCRdb to the early 2020s). The library was prepared using PCR. The listed sequencing device is Illumina HiSeq 4000. TCRdb reran the public reads through fastp at Q25 and MiXCR, keeping productive beta chains. The sample table records 25,000 to 30,000 clones; around a quarter of these occur just once. Approximately 6% of the sample goes to the ten largest clones. Before undergoing thyroid surgery, none of the patients had been given any kind of treatment. Specimen: blood. The receptors here all came from a female donor with papillary thyroid cancer or a benign thyroid nodule (not recorded which). Some clones in this sample may be carry-over from other donors' samples.

This clone was detected only a few times. The junction shows a germline mismatch at one end, possibly a read error. The chain couples TRBV12-3 or TRBV12-4 to TRBJ1-2; a possible D gene is TRBD1 (6 bases). The CDR3 covers 14 residues. The CDR3 loop is CASSLRGGYYGNTF. The DNA of the CDR3 is TGTGCCAGTAGTTTAAGGGGGGGCTACTATGGCAACACCTTC.

This clone was counted between two and nine times. The chain joins TRBV28 to TRBJ2-1; 9 positions match TRBD2. Germline V gives CDR1 MDHEN, CDR2 SYDVKM. V lost 6 bases and J lost 8; bases outside the gene matches: 14. The CDR3 runs to 16 residues. CDR3 sequence: CASRSGTSLLVDEQFF. CDR3 bases: TGTGCCAGCAGGTCCGGGACTAGCCTCCTGGTCGATGAGCAGTTCTTC.

This clone was found a few times. The rearrangement joins TRBV28 to TRBJ1-3; D remains unclear. V gave up 8 bases and J gave up 6 bases, with 11 bases separating them. The CDR3 loop spans 12 amino acids. Germline CDR1 and CDR2: MDHEN and SYDVKM. CDR3 nucleotides: TGTGCCAGCTGGGGTGCTGTAAACACCATATATTTT. This codes for CASWGAVNTIYF.

Judged by abundance, this clone is medium-sized (0.01 to 0.1%). This rearrangement joins TRBV27 to TRBJ1-2, with 11 bases that match TRBD1. The CDR3 totals 18 residues. Per the germline V gene, CDR1 is MNHEY and CDR2 is SMNVEV (reference sequence). Trimming cost V 2 bases and J 4 bases; bases outside gene matches: 12. The CDR3: CASSLRTGGQNIRYGYTF. DNA for the CDR3: TGTGCCAGCAGTTTAAGGACAGGGGGCCAAAACATCCGCTATGGCTACACCTTC.

The table lists this clone with a few counts. V is TRBV10-1 and J is TRBJ1-6; 9 nucleotides agree with TRBD1. CDR1 and CDR2 (germline): WNHNN, SYGVQD (reference sequence). This CDR3 region has 14 residues. V dropped 5 bases and J dropped 11; count of bases not matched to a gene: 7. DNA for the CDR3: TGCGCCAGCAGTCCTGACAGGGGGTTGACACCCCTCCACTTT. Translated: CASSPDRGLTPLHF.

At least ten counts were recorded for this clone. A read error may be the cause here, since a much bigger clone is one base away. The rearrangement uses TRBV20-1 and TRBJ2-1; 8 nucleotides line up with TRBD1. Germline CDR1 DFQATT, CDR2 SNEGSKA (reference sequence). The CDR3 runs to 14 residues. Here the CDR3 reads CGYAGTGDYNEQFF. The CDR3 nucleotides are TGCGGTTATGCCGGGACAGGAGACTACAATGAGCAGTTCTTC.

The chain links TRBV6-1 to TRBJ2-1; tentatively, D is TRBD2 (5 bases). Trimming left V 4 bases short and J 4 bases short, with 14 bases between. The CDR3 runs 15 residues. Germline V gives CDR1 MNHNS, CDR2 SASEGT. DNA for the CDR3: TGTGCCAGCAGTGCGGAAGCGGTAGGGTACAATGAGCAGTTCTTC. Translating gives CASSAEAVGYNEQFF.

J is TRBJ2-7 and V is TRBV27; possibly TRBD2 for D (5 bases). This CDR3 spans 13 amino acids. Germline V lookup: CDR1 MNHEY, CDR2 SMNVEV (reference sequence). Trimming left V 7 bases short and J 5 bases short, with 15 bases between. The CDR3 loop reads CASKRSGSDEQYF. The CDR3, as DNA: TGTGCCAGCAAAAGATCGGGGAGCGACGAGCAGTACTTC.

This clone occurred many times. CDR3 coding DNA: TGTGCCAGCAGTAGGACAGGCGTAGCCAAAAACATTCAGTACTTC. This gives the protein CASSRTGVAKNIQYF. V gene TRBV6-1 combines with J gene TRBJ2-4, with 7 bases that match TRBD1. CDR1 MNHNS and CDR2 SASEGT come from the germline V gene. CDR3 length: 15 residues. V trimming: 5 bases; J trimming: 0 bases; junction bases outside the gene matches: 4.

This clone was recorded at least ten times. Other DNA sequences in the same sample also yield this CDR3. The CDR3 nucleotides are TGCGCCAGCAGCCAAGGAGGGGGAGGGCCACAAGAGACCCAGTACTTC. Translation: CASSQGGGGPQETQYF. The chain carries TRBV4-1 and TRBJ2-5, with D tentatively TRBD2 (7 bases). Germline values: CDR1 MGHRA, CDR2 YSYEKL. The CDR3 extends over 16 amino acids. The V gene lost 1 base and the J gene lost 2 bases, with 14 bases spanning the gap.